What follows describes a single TCR beta chain. The sample is drawn from a study of blood T cell repertoires in COVID-19. Background on the study: Samples came from the United States, Italy and Spain, spanning acute and convalescent COVID-19. The cDNA or gDNA used as material had been derived from T cells, B-cell-depleted T cells, or PBMCs.

Per the original data handling: The assay estimated nucleated cells by amplifying reference gene primers. Only in-frame clones appear in the TCRdb table, and some are missing; sequencing was by immunoSEQ multiplex PCR. The DNA gave D and trimming, while V, J and clone size come from that table. The profile shows some 100,000 clones, over 70% of them singletons. The clonotype originates from an older man with active or convalescent COVID-19. What was sequenced was peripheral blood.

The CDR3 DNA is TGTGCCAGCAGCGACAGGGTCCTAAGCTCTGGAAACACCATATATTTT. It is translated as CASSDRVLSSGNTIYF. The chain links TRBV6-2 or TRBV6-3 to TRBJ1-3; 7 bases map to TRBD1. This CDR3 contains 16 residues. Germline V CDR1 and CDR2: MNHEY, SVGEGT. V was pared by 6 bases and J by 0 bases, with 8 bases of the junction left unmatched.